The 27 T cell receptor beta chains presented below share a single source sample, sequenced in a study of regulatory T cells in long-lasting Graves disease. HTBI primers from iRepertoire and Arm-PCR of CDR3 regions yielded the TCR beta libraries. TCRdb ran MiXCR on the multiplex PCR reads and lists one entry per CDR3 protein. The sample records 350,000 to 500,000 distinct CDR3 sequences, approximately 22% being singletons. As for time point: persistent/refractory GD, antithyroid drugs over 5 years with positive TRAb. Generation of the TCR library employed RNA extracted from PBMCs. This specimen was peripheral blood mononuclear cells (PBMCs), taken when the disease was refractory, from a patient treated with antithyroid drugs. These receptors originate from a female donor with Graves disease.

This clonotype was seen repeatedly, ten times or more. The J gene is TRBJ1-5, the V gene TRBV2, with 9 nucleotides matching TRBD1. The CDR3 extends over 15 amino acids. The V segment lost 3 bases and the J segment 2 bases; nucleotides outside the gene matches: 2. CDR1 is SNHLY, CDR2 FYNNEI, per germline. Here the CDR3 DNA reads TGTGCCAGCAGTGACTGGGACAGGGGCAATCAGCCCCAGCATTTT. Encoded protein: CASSDWDRGNQPQHF. The whole variable domain, remainder taken from reference TRBV2 and TRBJ1-5, is EPEVTQTPSHQVTQMGQEVILRCVPISNHLYFYWYRQILGQKVEFLVSFYNNEISEKSEIFDDQFSVERPDGSNFTLKIRSTKLEDSAMYFCASSDWDRGNQPQHFGDGTRLSIL.

This clonotype appeared many times. J is TRBJ1-1 and V is TRBV2; 11 bases match TRBD1. Germline-derived CDR1 and CDR2 are SNHLY and FYNNEI. V shed 4 bases, J shed 1 base, and the junction held 5 bases outside the gene matches. The CDR3 runs to 16 residues. The CDR3 bases are TGTGCCAGCAGTGTCCGGACAGGGGGCGCGAACACTGAAGCTTTCTTT. It codes for CASSVRTGGANTEAFF.

This clonotype was recorded at least ten times. The chain joins TRBV28 to TRBJ2-7; maybe TRBD1 (6 bases). Trimming took off 1 base at V and 2 bases at J, with 6 bases between the two ends. Germline lookup yields CDR1 MDHEN and CDR2 SYDVKM. There are 13 residues in the CDR3. The CDR3 protein is CASSLSGAYEQYF. CDR3 nucleotides: TGTGCCAGCAGTTTATCAGGGGCCTACGAGCAGTACTTC.

This clonotype was detected ten times or more. The chain links TRBV12-3 or TRBV12-4 to TRBJ2-7; D gene unclear. The CDR3 has 14 amino acids. Between the trimmed V and J ends, which lost 3 bases and 0 bases, there was a span of 9 bases. CDR3 loop: CASSFESGSYEQYF. The CDR3 DNA is TGTGCCAGCAGTTTTGAATCCGGCTCCTACGAGCAGTACTTC.

As regards this clonotype: A much larger clone lies one base from this, so it may be a read error. The chain joins TRBV11-2 to TRBJ2-7, with 10 nucleotides matching TRBD1. Germline V lookup: CDR1 SGHAT, CDR2 FQNNGV. V shed 5 bases, J shed 6 bases, and the junction held 10 bases outside the gene matches. The CDR3 is made up of 15 amino acids. CDR3 nucleotides: TGTGCCAGCAGCCAAGCCGGGACAGGGGTGTGCGAGCAGTACTTC. Amino acids: CASSQAGTGVCEQYF.

J is TRBJ1-1 and V is TRBV7-6; no clear D. The CDR3 runs to 17 residues. CDR1 is SGHVS and CDR2 is FNYEAQ in the germline V gene. The ends were cut back, 1 base at V and 2 bases at J, with 17 bases in the middle. In nucleotides, the CDR3 is TGTGCCAGCAGCTTAGAGGCTCCGAGGGCGCCCAACACTGAAGCTTTCTTT. Protein product: CASSLEAPRAPNTEAFF.

CDR3 sequence: CASSMGTGQFF. Here the CDR3 DNA reads TGTGCCAGCTCCATGGGTACTGGGCAGTTCTTC. The chain couples TRBV27 to TRBJ2-1; D not certain. CDR1 is MNHEY and CDR2 is SMNVEV in the germline V gene (reference sequence). V shed 8 bases and J shed 12 bases, with 14 bases lying between them. This CDR3 comprises 11 residues.

This clonotype was detected a few times. The J gene is TRBJ1-5, the V gene TRBV7-9; TRBD1 matches at 8 bases. Per germline, CDR1 SEHNR and CDR2 FQNEAQ (reference sequence). V trimming: 0 bases; J trimming: 7 bases; junction bases outside the gene matches: 5. This CDR3 has 15 amino acids. CDR3 nucleotides: TGTGCCAGCAGCTTAGCGGAGACAGGGGACCAGCCCCAGCATTTT. Its translation: CASSLAETGDQPQHF. Full variable domain (outside the CDR3, taken from reference TRBV7-9 and TRBJ1-5): DTGVSQNPRHKITKRGQNVTFRCDPISEHNRLYWYRQTLGQGPEFLTYFQNEAQLEKSRLLSDRFSAERPKGSFSTLEIQRTEQGDSAMYLCASSLAETGDQPQHFGDGTRLSIL.

At least ten counts were recorded for this clonotype. The chain joins TRBV7-9 to TRBJ2-5; D is perhaps TRBD1 or TRBD2 (5 bases each). This CDR3 has 15 residues. CDR1 is SEHNR and CDR2 is FQNEAQ in the germline V gene (reference sequence). Trimming stripped 1 base from V and 1 base from J, with 10 bases between. CDR3 in DNA: TGTGCCAGCAGCTTAGGCGAGGGACCCCAAGAGACCCAGTACTTC. Residues: CASSLGEGPQETQYF.

This clonotype has more than one count but fewer than ten. This sequence joins TRBV11-2 and TRBJ2-5; tentatively, D is TRBD2 (5 bases). Germline lookup yields CDR1 SGHAT and CDR2 FQNNGV. The CDR3 has 15 residues. The V end was cut by 2 bases, the J end by 4 bases, with 14 bases between. The CDR3 is CASSLRLGLTETQYF. The CDR3 DNA sequence: TGTGCCAGCAGCTTAAGGCTAGGACTTACAGAGACCCAGTACTTC.

The rearrangement links TRBV5-4 to TRBJ2-7; D is perhaps TRBD1 (5 bases). This CDR3 region has 14 residues. V was cut by 1 base and J by 4 bases, with 12 bases left in between. Per germline, CDR1 SGHNT and CDR2 YYREEE (reference sequence). CDR3 sequence: CASSLSVQGYEQYF. The DNA of the CDR3 is TGTGCCAGCAGCTTGTCGGTCCAGGGTTACGAGCAGTACTTC. The complete variable domain, with remaining parts taken from reference TRBV5-4 and TRBJ2-7, reads ETGVTQSPTHLIKTRGQQVTLRCSSQSGHNTVSWYQQALGQGPQFIFQYYREEENGRGNFPPRFSGLQFPNYSSELNVNALELDDSALYLCASSLSVQGYEQYFGPGTRLTVT.

This clonotype was recorded many times. This sequence joins TRBV3-1 and TRBJ2-2, with D perhaps being TRBD1 or TRBD2 (6 bases each). The CDR3 consists of 15 residues. V was cut by 3 bases and J by 5 bases, with 13 bases left in between. Germline-derived CDR1 and CDR2 are LGHDT and YNNKEL (reference sequence). Here the CDR3 reads CASSHSGAWTGELFF. In DNA, the CDR3 is TGTGCCAGCAGCCATTCGGGGGCGTGGACCGGGGAGCTGTTTTTT.

This clonotype was observed a handful of times. The chain has TRBV9 and TRBJ2-2, with D maybe TRBD1 (5 bases). Trimming left V 1 base short and J 7 bases short, with 14 bases between. Germline V gene lookup returns CDR1 SGDLS and CDR2 YYNGEE. CDR3 length equals 15 residues. CDR3 region: CASSVKVRAGGELFF. The CDR3 DNA follows: TGTGCCAGCAGCGTAAAGGTCAGGGCTGGCGGGGAGCTGTTTTTT. The complete variable domain, with remaining parts taken from reference TRBV9 and TRBJ2-2, reads DSGVTQTPKHLITATGQRVTLRCSPRSGDLSVYWYQQSLDQGLQFLIQYYNGEERAKGNILERFSAQQFPDLHSELNLSSLELGDSALYFCASSVKVRAGGELFFGEGSRLTVL.

This clonotype was seen a few times. The J gene is TRBJ1-1, the V gene TRBV7-9; the match to TRBD1 covers 10 bases. V shed 1 base and J 6 bases; nucleotides not matched to a gene: 8. The CDR3 is 16 residues long. Germline-derived CDR1 and CDR2 are SEHNR and FQNEAQ (reference sequence). The CDR3 loop is CASSLGVGQGYAEAFF. CDR3 nucleotides: TGTGCCAGCAGCTTAGGGGTGGGACAGGGGTACGCTGAAGCTTTCTTT.

For this clonotype: This may be a read error: a much more frequent sequence differs by one nucleotide. The J gene is TRBJ1-5, the V gene TRBV7-8, with 7 bases aligning to TRBD1. The CDR3 runs to 14 residues. Germline assignment: CDR1 SGHVS and CDR2 FQNEAQ. Losses at the gene ends were 5 bases for V and 3 bases for J; bases not matched to a gene: 4. The CDR3 coding sequence is TGTGCCAGCAGCAGGACAGGAAACAATCAGCCCCAGCATTTT. This codes for CASSRTGNNQPQHF.

As to this clonotype: Here the CDR3 omits its conserved ending phenylalanine or tryptophan, so a read error is the likely source. The rearrangement uses TRBV12-3 or TRBV12-4 and TRBJ2-2; D not resolved. The V gene lost 7 bases and the J gene lost 4 bases, with 10 bases spanning the gap. This CDR3 contains 13 residues. The CDR3 region has the DNA TGTGCCAGCACTGCTTCGAGCACCGGGGAGCTGTTTTCT. The encoded protein is CASTASSTGELFS.

This chain connects TRBV4-1 to TRBJ1-5, with 7 bases that match TRBD1. Trimming cost V 0 bases and J 5 bases; bases outside gene matches: 7. Germline CDR1 reads MGHRA; CDR2 reads YSYEKL. The CDR3 extends over 16 amino acids. CDR3 bases: TGCGCCAGCAGCCAAGATCCGACAGGGTGGGATCAGCCCCAGCATTTT. Its translation: CASSQDPTGWDQPQHF.

The sample holds many counts of this clonotype. The chain joins TRBV2 to TRBJ2-2; TRBD2 matches at 10 bases. Germline V gives CDR1 SNHLY, CDR2 FYNNEI. The CDR3 contains 16 residues. The V and J ends lost 7 bases and 0 bases, in that order; junction bases with no gene match: 5. CDR3 loop: CASKREGAANTGELFF. The CDR3 region has the DNA TGTGCCAGCAAGCGGGAGGGAGCGGCGAACACCGGGGAGCTGTTTTTT.

This clonotype was counted once. The rearrangement uses TRBV3-1 and TRBJ2-3; 16 nucleotides line up with TRBD2. CDR3 length: 16 amino acids. The germline gives CDR1 LGHDT, CDR2 YNNKEL (reference sequence). The trim removed 4 bases at V and 8 bases at J, leaving 6 bases unmatched. The CDR3 DNA follows: TGTGCCAGCAGCCGGGGACTAGCGGGAGGGCCGGGTACGCAGTATTTT. It encodes CASSRGLAGGPGTQYF.

The V call is TRBV9, the J call TRBJ2-1, with 10 nucleotides matching TRBD2. V was clipped by 3 bases and J by 3 bases; unmatched bases: 3. CDR1 SGDLS and CDR2 YYNGEE come from the germline V gene. The CDR3 is 15 amino acids. CDR3 bases: TGTGCCAGCAGCGGTAGCGGGGGGTTCTACAATGAGCAGTTCTTC. It encodes CASSGSGGFYNEQFF.

There are many counts of this clonotype. The CDR3 region is CASSLIWYEQYF. CDR3 nucleotide sequence: TGTGCCAGCAGCCTGATTTGGTACGAGCAGTACTTC. This chain connects TRBV7-2 to TRBJ2-7; no firm D call. V was cut by 5 bases and J by 4 bases, with 9 bases left in between. The CDR3 loop spans 12 amino acids. Germline assignment: CDR1 SGHTA and CDR2 FQGNSA.

The J gene is TRBJ1-2, the V gene TRBV19; D unclear. Trimming removed 3 bases from V and 7 bases from J, with 9 bases in between. CDR3 length: 12 amino acids. Germline CDR1 is LNHDA and CDR2 is SQIVND (reference sequence). CDR3 sequence reads: CASSITSGGYTF. In DNA form, the CDR3 reads TGTGCCAGTAGTATTACCTCAGGTGGCTACACCTTC.

This clonotype appeared a few times. The chain combines TRBV3-1 with TRBJ2-1, with D tentatively TRBD1 (6 bases). CDR3 length equals 15 residues. V dropped 2 bases and J dropped 9 bases, with 17 bases sitting between them. Germline V CDR1 and CDR2: LGHDT, YNNKEL (reference sequence). The CDR3 nucleotides are TGTGCCAGCAGCCAACCCGGCGAGGGGGTCGGTGAGCAGTTCTTC. Its protein is CASSQPGEGVGEQFF.

This clonotype showed up many times. CDR3 in DNA: TGTGCCACTAATGGGGGGCCGGGGACTGAAGCTTTCTTT. It translates to CATNGGPGTEAFF. The rearrangement uses TRBV19 and TRBJ1-1; tentative D call: TRBD1 (6 bases). V was pared by 10 bases and J by 5 bases, with 17 bases between. The germline V gene encodes CDR1 LNHDA and CDR2 SQIVND (reference sequence). The CDR3 has 13 residues.

This clonotype was seen more than once but under ten times. The chain recombines TRBV20-1 with TRBJ2-7; 9 bases fit TRBD1. This CDR3 has 14 residues. Per the germline V gene, CDR1 is DFQATT and CDR2 is SNEGSKA (reference sequence). With 6 bases clipped from V and 1 base from J, the junction kept 7 bases outside the gene matches. CDR3 in DNA: TGCAGTGCCTCCGGGACAGGGAGGTCCTACGAGCAGTACTTC. Amino acid sequence: CSASGTGRSYEQYF.

This clonotype was seen ten or more times. V gene TRBV28 combines with J gene TRBJ2-7; 10 bases map to TRBD1. The CDR3 extends over 13 amino acids. From germline, CDR1 is MDHEN and CDR2 SYDVKM. V was pared by 3 bases and J by 6 bases, with 2 bases of the junction left unmatched. The CDR3 DNA reads as TGTGCCAGCAGTTTTGGGGACAGGGGCGAGCAGTACTTC. Its translation is CASSFGDRGEQYF.

For this clonotype: An end of the junction does not agree with germline; a read error may underlie this. In DNA form, the CDR3 reads TGCGCCAGCAGCTTGGGGCTAGCGAACACCAGGGAGCTGTTTTTT. The encoded protein is CASSLGLANTRELFF. The chain has TRBV5-1 and TRBJ2-2, with D perhaps matching TRBD2 (6 bases). Germline-derived CDR1 and CDR2 are SGHRS and YFSETQ. The CDR3 is 15 residues long.